The present TCR beta chain was sequenced within a study of human T cells and chemical hapten exposure (dated by TCRdb to the early 2020s). Describing the broader study: For sensitization, 2% DPC in acetone was applied to a roughly 2 cm by roughly 2 cm area of upper inner arm skin. Weekly therapeutic DPC doses were additionally applied to the scalp of patients throughout the approximately 25-week study period. Patch testing was done on the upper back using Finn chambers containing 0.01% DPC, and results were scored after 6 days according to International Contact Dermatitis Research Group standards. Alopecia areata with under or over 50% scalp involvement, alopecia totalis and alopecia universalis were represented in the patient cohort, which was mostly female. Libraries were pooled for sequencing, and per-sample TCR yields varied mainly because of small differences in library volumes within the pool. This study followed changes in the peripheral blood TCR repertoire in vivo during primary and secondary sensitization of alopecia patients to the hapten diphenylcyclopropenone (DPC). Blood was sampled from patients pre-sensitization (week 0) and at 2, 6 and about 24 weeks after DPC sensitization. Around 30 alopecia patients provided blood for TCR sequencing at one to four time points (pre-sensitization, 2, 6 and 24 weeks). Here is what the overall study found, with its caveats: Expanded TCRs formed significantly more large CDR3 similarity clusters than pre-sensitization or healthy control sets, consistent with antigen-driven responses. Patch test score correlated positively with the number of PT1 expanded TCRs, reaching significance at thresholds 8, 16 and 32 but not at 4. Because every patient had alopecia, a presumed autoimmune disease, the patients' immune response might differ from that of healthy individuals. No change with DPC sensitization was found in the number of TCRs above 1 in 1000 frequency, and no evidence of global repertoire structure alterations was found. Repeated subsampling changed both the strength of the expansion versus patch-test correlation and the threshold at which that correlation became significant.

Looking up the germline V gene yields CDR1 SNHLY and CDR2 FYNNEI. The V end loses 2 bases and the J end loses 0 bases, and a stretch of 7 bases separates them. The CDR3, cysteine through phenylalanine, is 14 amino acids long. Only the CDR3 DNA stays, 42 bases, in frame from base 1. There are a few counts of this clonotype. There is no known antigen for this receptor. The sample holds no much larger clone one base away, and base qualities are not on file. The time point tag for this specimen amounts to: pre-sensitization, week 0. The treatment or condition label for this specimen denotes: therapeutic diphenylcyclopropenone sensitization with weekly scalp DPC. At every patch-test visit, the blood draw took place before the patch test was put on. Patients were considered eligible if aged 18 to 70, diagnosed with alopecia and deemed suitable for DPC therapy, and patients were excluded if pregnant. Total RNA was extracted from unfractionated whole blood collected in Tempus Blood RNA tubes.

The method was RACE. These reads were obtained on a NextSeq 500. Library preparation attached unique molecular identifiers to individual cDNA molecules for quantitative, reproducible TCR counting. For every blood RNA sample, sequencing covered both the TCR alpha and TCR beta chains. For the original study's pipeline: Samples had a median of approximately 93,000 TCRs, with a range from 23,224 to 690,600. The Decombinator software suite was used to annotate V, J and CDR3 in the TCR reads. Every sample was subsampled to the same number of TCRs (28,000) for the PS versus PT1 abundance plots. TCRs were defined as expanded if absent before sensitization and observed at least eight times at the 2-week time point. TCRdb reanalyzed the raw reads on its own, using fastp at Q25 for trimming and MiXCR for clone calling, and kept in-frame beta chains. Rows are combined by CDR3 protein, so each entry shows the most common genes and DNA. TCRdb assigned the V and J calls; the authors' analysis was not used. The sample includes over 300,000 distinct CDR3 sequences, with 4.5% to 6% observed a single time. The ten most abundant clones make up just over 2.5% of the sample.

The receptor chain draws on TRBV2 and TRBJ1-1; no confident D gene assignment can be made. Sequencing was performed on whole blood, taken in connection with sensitization to the hapten diphenylcyclopropenone (DPC). The TCR was taken from a woman in her forties or fifties with alopecia areata. Some clones in this sample may be carry-over from other donors' samples. Read as DNA, the sequence is TGTGCCAGCAGTGAAACCAAGCTGAACACTGAAGCTTTCTTT. Its protein is CASSETKLNTEAFF.